The 12 T cell receptor beta chains reported below all come from one sample, sequenced in a study of blood T cell repertoires in COVID-19. This table comes from immunoSEQ multiplex PCR, and its TCRdb copy is limited to in-frame clones, with some not included. The table has about 71,000 clones, about 80% seen once. The sample taken for sequencing was peripheral blood. These receptors were taken from a man aged 25-40 years with COVID-19, enrolled during active disease.

The genes are TRBV10-3 and TRBJ2-6; D may be TRBD1 (6 bases). V lost 2 bases to trimming and J lost 8 bases, with 13 bases between them. Germline-derived CDR1 and CDR2 are ENHRY and SYGVKD. The CDR3 has 15 residues. CDR3: CAISETHREPNVLTF. The CDR3 region has the DNA TGTGCCATCAGTGAGACCCACAGGGAGCCCAACGTCCTGACTTTC.

The chain links TRBV11-2 to TRBJ1-6; a weak D match, TRBD1 (6 bases). Germline V gene lookup returns CDR1 SGHAT and CDR2 FQNNGV. The CDR3 has 14 amino acids. Trimming took off 1 base at V and 10 bases at J, with 11 bases between the two ends. The CDR3 sequence: CASSLGTGSSPLHF. The CDR3 DNA reads as TGTGCCAGCAGCTTAGGTACAGGGAGCTCACCCCTCCACTTT.

This chain connects TRBV7-9 to TRBJ2-5; the D gene is possibly TRBD1 (6 bases). The CDR3 consists of 14 residues. Trimming pared 6 bases from V and 4 bases from J, leaving 15 bases between. From germline, CDR1 is SEHNR and CDR2 FQNEAQ (reference sequence). CDR3 sequence (DNA): TGTGCCAGCAGTGGCCAGGGGATCCCAGAGACCCAGTACTTC. It translates to CASSGQGIPETQYF.

This rearrangement joins TRBV2 to TRBJ1-2; D remains ambiguous. Looked up from germline, CDR1 is SNHLY and CDR2 is FYNNEI. Trimming took 4 bases from V and 3 from J, leaving 9 bases between them. This CDR3 has 13 residues. CDR3 sequence (DNA): TGTGCCAGCAGTGCACAGACCGACTATGGCTACACCTTC. Translation gives CASSAQTDYGYTF.

J is TRBJ1-4 and V is TRBV19; D is possibly TRBD1 (6 bases). This CDR3 contains 17 residues. Germline CDR1 reads LNHDA; CDR2 reads SQIVND (reference sequence). V was clipped by 5 bases and J by 5 bases, with 21 bases between them. CDR3 nucleotides: TGTGCCAGTAGTCTTATCCAGACAGGTCGGGGAAATGAAAAACTGTTTTTT. The encoded protein is CASSLIQTGRGNEKLFF.

This rearrangement joins TRBV29-1 to TRBJ1-1, with 8 bases fitting TRBD1. The junction had 2 bases not matched to a gene; V was cut back by 7 bases and J by 1 base. The CDR3 length is 12 residues. Germline loops: CDR1 SQVTM, CDR2 ANQGSEA. CDR3 sequence: CSGDRTNTEAFF. CDR3 bases: TGCAGCGGGGACAGGACGAACACTGAAGCTTTCTTT.

The chain couples TRBV28 to TRBJ2-7; 7 bases line up with TRBD2. V trimming: 6 bases; J trimming: 6 bases; junction bases outside the gene matches: 8. Germline V gene lookup returns CDR1 MDHEN and CDR2 SYDVKM. The CDR3 length is 13 residues. CDR3 sequence reads: CASSLGGPREQYF. Here the CDR3 DNA reads TGTGCCAGCAGCTTGGGAGGGCCACGCGAGCAGTACTTC.

The chain links TRBV9 to TRBJ2-5, with D possibly TRBD1 on 5 matching bases. The germline CDR1 and CDR2 sequences are SGDLS and YYNGEE. The CDR3 has 14 amino acids. Trimming pared 4 bases from V and 2 bases from J, leaving 12 bases between. CDR3 nucleotide sequence: TGTGCCAGCAGCCGAGACAGCATACAAGAGACCCAGTACTTC. This gives the protein CASSRDSIQETQYF.

This clone was observed a few times. The chain uses TRBV28 and TRBJ2-7; 11 nucleotides align to TRBD2. The V and J ends lost 4 bases and 3 bases, in that order; junction bases with no gene match: 11. CDR3 size: 17 residues. The germline gives CDR1 MDHEN, CDR2 SYDVKM. CDR3 DNA sequence: TGTGCCAGCAGTTCCCCCGGGACTAGCGGAGGGGGCTACGAGCAGTACTTC. It is translated as CASSSPGTSGGGYEQYF.

This clone was seen once. The rearrangement joins TRBV9 to TRBJ2-3; D is perhaps TRBD1 (6 bases). Germline CDR1 is SGDLS and CDR2 is YYNGEE. CDR3 length: 15 amino acids. Trimming left V 2 bases short and J 4 bases short, with 14 bases between. Here the CDR3 reads CASSVGTTYPDTQYF. CDR3 nucleotides: TGTGCCAGCAGCGTGGGGACAACCTACCCAGATACGCAGTATTTT.

The chain joins TRBV6-2 or TRBV6-3 to TRBJ2-7, with 7 bases aligning to TRBD2. The CDR3 covers 15 residues. V shed 5 bases, J shed 3 bases, and the junction held 10 bases outside the gene matches. Germline V gives CDR1 MNHEY, CDR2 SVGEGT. The CDR3 coding sequence is TGTGCCAGCAGTGACGGAGCGGGAACTCTCTACGAGCAGTACTTC. Translating it yields CASSDGAGTLYEQYF.

This sequence joins TRBV7-2 and TRBJ1-6; no reliable D call. The germline gives CDR1 SGHTA, CDR2 FQGNSA. The CDR3 is 15 residues long. Trimming pared 5 bases from V and 13 bases from J, leaving 21 bases between. This CDR3 is CASSPSRVPSPPLHF. CDR3 sequence (DNA): TGTGCCAGCAGCCCGTCTCGGGTCCCTTCTCCGCCCCTCCACTTT.